A selection of T cell receptor beta chains follows, all from one sample in a study of blood T cell repertoires in COVID-19. The data were produced by immunoSEQ multiplex PCR, yet TCRdb's version contains in-frame clones alone and is incomplete. Here the sample spans around 500,000 clones, about 85% being singletons. The sample comprised PBMCs or T cells enriched from blood (not recorded which). The receptor set was obtained from a woman aged 60-75 years who had recovered from COVID-19. Both conserved end residues are part of each CDR3. The D gene is left open where the match is weak. Clone size, where shown, is once, few, many, or a class for clones that have expanded.

clone size	V gene	J gene	D gene	CDR3 DNA	CDR3 protein
NA	TRBV6-5	TRBJ2-1	NA	TGTGCCAGCAAGGTAATAGGAGTGAATGAGCAGTTCTTC	CASKVIGVNEQFF
NA	TRBV5-5	TRBJ1-1	NA	TGTGCCAGCAGCTTGCGGACAGAGGGTACTAGGGGCACTGAAGCTTTCTTT	CASSLRTEGTRGTEAFF
NA	TRBV6-5	TRBJ2-1	TRBD2	TGTGCCAGCGGACTAGCGGGGTGGGGATACAATGAGCAGTTCTTC	CASGLAGWGYNEQFF
NA	TRBV10-3	TRBJ2-6	TRBD1	TGTGCCATCAGAGTTTTCCGGGACAGGTCGTCTGGGGCCAACGTCCTGACTTTC	CAIRVFRDRSSGANVLTF
NA	TRBV7-8	TRBJ1-1	NA	TGTGCCAGCAGTCTAGGTGGGGGCCAAACTGAAGCTTTCTTT	CASSLGGGQTEAFF
NA	TRBV30	TRBJ1-5	NA	TGTGCCTGGACAGCAACTAATAGCAATCAGCCCCAGCATTTT	CAWTATNSNQPQHF
NA	TRBV3-1/TRBV3-2	TRBJ1-2	TRBD1	TGTGCCAGCAGCCAATATACAGGGGCTGGCTACACCTTC	CASSQYTGAGYTF
NA	TRBV5-1	TRBJ2-1	TRBD1	TGCGCCAGCATGGTCGGGACAGGTCAAAATGAGCAGTTCTTC	CASMVGTGQNEQFF
NA	TRBV28	TRBJ2-1	TRBD1	TGTGCCAGCAGGCCAACCGGGACAGGGGAGAATGAGCAGTTCTTC	CASRPTGTGENEQFF
NA	TRBV30	TRBJ2-3	NA	TGTGCCTGGACCGCGGCGGGGGATACGCAGTATTTT	CAWTAAGDTQYF
NA	TRBV5-1	TRBJ2-3	NA	TGCGCCAGCAGCTTGGACGGAGGAAGGGATACGCAGTATTTT	CASSLDGGRDTQYF
NA	TRBV6-6	TRBJ2-4	NA	TGTGCCAGCAGTTCCCCTAACATTCAGTACTTC	CASSSPNIQYF
NA	TRBV21-1	TRBJ2-3	NA	NA	CASSKGGVGAGATDTQYF
NA	TRBV7-9	TRBJ2-1	TRBD2	TGTGCCAGCAGCTTAGATTCTAGCGGGGGCTATGAGCAGTTCTTC	CASSLDSSGGYEQFF
NA	TRBV3-1/TRBV3-2	TRBJ2-7	TRBD2	TGTGCCAGCAGCCAAGATCTGGGAGCGGGGCCCTACGAGCAGTACTTC	CASSQDLGAGPYEQYF
NA	TRBV9	TRBJ2-7	TRBD1	TGTGCCAGCAGCTCTCTCGGGACAGGATACGACGAGCAGTACTTC	CASSSLGTGYDEQYF
few	TRBV29-1	TRBJ2-1	TRBD1	TGCAGCGTTGAGAGGACAGGGGGCAATGAGCAGTTCTTC	CSVERTGGNEQFF
NA	TRBV6-1	TRBJ1-3	NA	TGTGCCAGCAGTGAAGGGGGGGGATTGACTGGAAACACCATATATTTT	CASSEGGGLTGNTIYF